The 5 T cell receptor beta chains presented below share a single source sample, sequenced in a study of brain T cells in children with intractable seizures. This table comes from immunoSEQ multiplex PCR, and its TCRdb copy is limited to in-frame clones, with some not included. Among 340,000 or so clones, roughly 92% were seen once, and the ten largest hold under 7%. Time point defined: blood from clinic visit 5 months post-surgery; TSC patient then seizure free. The sequencing used peripheral blood, collected 4 to 5 months after surgery. The receptors here all came from a boy in the first two years of life with tuberous sclerosis and intractable seizures.

This chain connects TRBV6-5 to TRBJ2-7; D might be TRBD2 (6 bases). CDR1 is MNHEY and CDR2 is SVGAGI in the germline V gene. The V and J ends lost 5 bases and 0 bases respectively, with 8 bases between them. The CDR3 length is 13 residues. The CDR3 coding sequence is TGTGCCAGCAGTCGGGGGTCCTCCTACGAGCAGTACTTC. This sequence encodes CASSRGSSYEQYF.

V usage is TRBV5-6 and J usage is TRBJ2-1; weak D call: TRBD1 (6 bases). Trimming left V 5 bases short and J 3 bases short, with 9 bases between. The CDR3 extends over 13 amino acids. Germline assignment: CDR1 SGHDT and CDR2 YYEEEE. The CDR3 DNA sequence: TGTGCCAGCAGTCTGGACAGCTACAATGAGCAGTTCTTC. It is translated as CASSLDSYNEQFF.

The chain uses TRBV5-1 and TRBJ1-1; 7 nucleotides line up with TRBD1. Per germline, CDR1 SGHRS and CDR2 YFSETQ. The junction had 7 bases not matched to a gene; V was cut back by 4 bases and J by 1 base. The CDR3 consists of 15 residues. In DNA, the CDR3 is TGCGCCAGCAGCGCCCGGGACAGACGGAACACTGAAGCTTTCTTT. This encodes CASSARDRRNTEAFF. Complete variable domain (other parts from reference TRBV5-1 and TRBJ1-1): KAGVTQTPRYLIKTRGQQVTLSCSPISGHRSVSWYQQTPGQGLQFLFEYFSETQRNKGNFPGRFSGRQFSNSRSEMNVSTLELGDSALYLCASSARDRRNTEAFFGQGTRLTVV.

The CDR3 region is CASRKTGDNEKLFF. In DNA form, the CDR3 reads TGTGCCAGTAGGAAAACAGGGGATAATGAAAAACTGTTTTTT. The V and J genes are TRBV19 and TRBJ1-4; 7 positions match TRBD1. Germline V CDR1 and CDR2: LNHDA, SQIVND (reference sequence). The ends lost 6 bases at V and 4 bases at J; junction bases unmatched: 5. CDR3 length: 14 amino acids.

The chain joins TRBV10-3 to TRBJ2-2; 14 nucleotides agree with TRBD2. Germline trimming cut 3 bases from V and 5 bases from J; bases unmatched to any gene: 14. Germline CDR1 is ENHRY and CDR2 is SYGVKD. CDR3 length: 20 residues. The CDR3 DNA sequence: TGTGCCATCAGTGAACTAGCCAGGCCGGGACTAGCGGGAGTAACCGGGGAGCTGTTTTTT. This sequence encodes CAISELARPGLAGVTGELFF.